This entry lists 7 T cell receptor beta chains sequenced from one sample in a study of blood T cell repertoires in COVID-19 (dated by TCRdb to 2018 to 2020). The library relied on the immunoSEQ multiplex PCR assay. Sourced from immuneACCESS, this table was stored by TCRdb with only in-frame sequences that have V and J called. A share of the clones is absent; for the studies checked, an unresolved V gene accounts for under half, and the remainder has no known explanation. The sample table records 100,000 to 150,000 clones; 79% of these occur just once. About 40% of the sample rests with the top ten. Sequenced material: peripheral blood. The receptors shown here come from a man aged 35 to 55 with active or convalescent COVID-19.

The CDR3 DNA sequence: TGTGCCAGCCAAGCCATAGGTTCAGGAACAGAGACCCAGTACTTC. It is translated as CASQAIGSGTETQYF. This chain links TRBV28 with TRBJ2-5; D remains unclear. The CDR3 has 15 residues. Germline V gene lookup returns CDR1 MDHEN and CDR2 SYDVKM. Trimming removed 8 bases at V and 4 bases at J, with 20 bases between.

This clone was seen once. Here the CDR3 DNA reads TGTGCCAGTGGGGACAGATTGAACACTGAAGCTTTCTTT. Protein sequence: CASGDRLNTEAFF. The chain recombines TRBV2 with TRBJ1-1; 7 nucleotides match TRBD1. Germline CDR1 and CDR2: SNHLY and FYNNEI. This CDR3 region has 13 residues. J was trimmed by 0 bases and V by 9 bases; bases with no gene match: 4.

The chain joins TRBV7-2 to TRBJ2-7; perhaps TRBD1 as D (5 bases). Trimming removed 6 bases from V and 1 base from J, with 13 bases in between. The CDR3 covers 14 residues. Germline lookup yields CDR1 SGHTA and CDR2 FQGNSA. In DNA, the CDR3 is TGTGCCAGCAGGATTTTAGGGGATTCCTACGAGCAGTACTTC. As protein: CASRILGDSYEQYF.

The rearrangement joins TRBV9 to TRBJ2-2; 12 nucleotides line up with TRBD2. J lost 5 bases, V lost 3 bases, and 8 bases had no gene match. Germline loops: CDR1 SGDLS, CDR2 YYNGEE. CDR3 length equals 17 residues. The CDR3 nucleotides are TGTGCCAGCAGCGCTAGCGGGGGGGCCCATGGGACCGGGGAGCTGTTTTTT. Encoded protein: CASSASGGAHGTGELFF.

The chain combines TRBV6-5 with TRBJ2-2; no clear D. This CDR3 spans 14 amino acids. V lost 7 bases and J lost 2, with 11 bases in between. The germline gives CDR1 MNHEY, CDR2 SVGAGI. Here the CDR3 DNA reads TGTGCCAGCATTCAGGCCTTTAACACCGGGGAGCTGTTTTTT. Translation: CASIQAFNTGELFF.

The chain couples TRBV5-1 to TRBJ1-1; a possible D gene is TRBD1 (5 bases). CDR1 and CDR2 (germline): SGHRS, YFSETQ. Deletions cut 2 bases from V and 1 base from J, with 6 bases between. The CDR3 runs to 13 residues. The DNA for the CDR3 is TGCGCCAGCAGCTTAACAGGGAACACTGAAGCTTTCTTT. This gives the protein CASSLTGNTEAFF.

The J gene is TRBJ1-2, the V gene TRBV19; 9 bases fit TRBD1. The CDR3 contains 16 residues. Germline loops: CDR1 LNHDA, CDR2 SQIVND (reference sequence). The ends lost 4 bases at V and 5 bases at J; junction bases unmatched: 11. The CDR3 DNA sequence: TGTGCCAGTAGTAGTAGAGGACAGGGGTTTGGATATGGCTACACCTTC. Translated, it gives CASSSRGQGFGYGYTF. Combining the CDR3 with reference TRBV19 and TRBJ1-2 gives the whole variable domain DGGITQSPKYLFRKEGQNVTLSCEQNLNHDAMYWYRQDPGQGLRLIYYSQIVNDFQKGDIAEGYSVSREKKESFPLTVTSAQKNPTAFYLCASSSRGQGFGYGYTFGSGTRLTVV.